A selection of T cell receptor beta chains follows, all from one sample in a study of cytomegalovirus exposure and HLA in healthy donors. Assay used: immunoSEQ multiplex PCR; TCRdb lists only in-frame clones, some missing. The profile covers about 160,000 clones, with roughly 70% appearing a single time and over 6% taken by the ten largest. Sample: PBMCs. These receptors came from a man in his forties in good health and CMV-seropositive. Each CDR3 is given with its conserved first and last residue. A D gene is named only where the DNA matches it firmly. A row's size may be missing; if present it is once, few, many or a size class.

j_call d_call clone_size v_call cdr3_nt cdr3_aa
TRBJ2-7 . . TRBV6-1 TGTGCCAGCATCGAAGTAGGGGCTAGGGACGAGCAGTACTTC CASIEVGARDEQYF
TRBJ1-1 TRBD1 . TRBV6-5 TGTGCCAGCATCAGACAGGGCCGGGGGACTGAAGCTTTCTTT CASIRQGRGTEAFF
TRBJ1-5 TRBD1 . TRBV9 TGTGCCAGCAGCGCCGAAGGGACAGGGATTCAGCCCCAGCATTTT CASSAEGTGIQPQHF
TRBJ2-5 TRBD1 . TRBV11-2 TGTGCCAGCAGCGCCCGGACAGGGGGCGAGGAGACCCAGTACTTC CASSARTGGEETQYF
TRBJ1-1 . . TRBV5-4 TGTGCCAGCAGCTTGGCCCGAGCTTTGAACACTGAAGCTTTCTTT CASSLARALNTEAFF
TRBJ1-2 TRBD1 . TRBV27 TGTGCCAGCAGTTCATTCCAGGGGGCCGCCTATGGCTACACCTTC CASSSFQGAAYGYTF
TRBJ1-5 . . TRBV19 TGTGCCAGTACCCGGGGGGCAGGGTCTAGCAATCAGCCCCAGCATTTT CASTRGAGSSNQPQHF
TRBJ2-2 . . TRBV9 TGTGCCAGCAGCTCGACCGGGGAGCTGTTTTTT CASSSTGELFF
TRBJ1-1 . . TRBV30 TGTGCCTGGAACAAGAACACTGAAGCTTTCTTT CAWNKNTEAFF
TRBJ1-6 TRBD1 . TRBV10-2 TGCGCCAGCAGTGACGAGGGACAGGGAAATAATTCACCCCTCCACTTT CASSDEGQGNNSPLHF
TRBJ1-3 TRBD1 . TRBV15 TGTGCCACCAGCAGAGCCGGGACAGGGGGAAACACCATATATTTT CATSRAGTGGNTIYF
TRBJ2-7 . . TRBV5-1 TGCGCCAGCAGCTTGAGCGCAGGGGCCTACGAGCAGTACTTC CASSLSAGAYEQYF
TRBJ1-1 TRBD1 . TRBV11-2 TGTGCCAGCAGTTTTACCGGGACAGGGGAAGGAGCTTTCTTT CASSFTGTGEGAFF
TRBJ1-1 . . TRBV7-9 TGTGCCAGCAGCTCAACAGGCAACACTGAAGCTTTCTTT CASSSTGNTEAFF
TRBJ1-2 . once TRBV6-6 TGTGCCAGCAGCTCTGGGGGGACTTGGGGCTACACCTTC CASSSGGTWGYTF
TRBJ1-1 TRBD1 . TRBV11-3 TGTGCCAGCAGCGCAGGGGGCAGCACCACTGAAGCTTTCTTT CASSAGGSTTEAFF
TRBJ2-5 . few TRBV7-9 TGTGCCAGCAGCTTAGGGGCTTTACACCGGTACTTC CASSLGALHRYF
TRBJ2-1 TRBD2 . TRBV7-9 TGTGCCAGCAGTCAGGGTAGCGGGGGACTCAATGAGCAGTTCTTC CASSQGSGGLNEQFF
TRBJ2-7 TRBD1 . TRBV25-1 TGTGCCAGCAGAGACGACAGGGACTACGAGCAGTACTTC CASRDDRDYEQYF
TRBJ2-7 TRBD2 . TRBV4-3 TGCGCCAGCAGCCAAGATGTCCCTAGCGGGTACGAGCAGTACTTC CASSQDVPSGYEQYF
TRBJ2-7 . . TRBV7-2 TGTGCCAGCAGGCCCCCAGGGGTTTCGTACGAGCAGTACTTC CASRPPGVSYEQYF
TRBJ1-1 TRBD1 few TRBV7-3 TGTGCCAGCAGCGCCTCCCCCCGGACAGGACGGAACACTGAAGCTTTCTTT CASSASPRTGRNTEAFF
TRBJ1-6 TRBD1 . TRBV19 TGTGCCAGTTGGGACAGGCCTAATTCACCCCTCCACTTT CASWDRPNSPLHF
TRBJ2-3 TRBD2 . TRBV5-1 TGCGCCAGCAGCCTCCGGACTAGCGGGGAGAGCACAGATACGCAGTATTTT CASSLRTSGESTDTQYF
TRBJ2-7 . few TRBV4-3 TGCGCCAGCAGCCAAGAGGAGGGAACCTACGAGCAGTACTTC CASSQEEGTYEQYF
TRBJ2-7 . . TRBV4-3 TGCGCCAGCAGCCCTACAGGGACACTTACGGAGCAGTACTTC CASSPTGTLTEQYF
TRBJ1-5 . . TRBV7-9 TGTGCCAGCAGCTTGTCAGGGAACCAGCCCCAGCATTTT CASSLSGNQPQHF
TRBJ1-5 . . TRBV9 TGTGCCAGCAGCGCAGAACCGGGACATAGTCAGCCCCAGCATTTT CASSAEPGHSQPQHF
TRBJ1-5 . few TRBV4-2 TGTGCCAGCAGCCAGGCTACGAAACAGGGCGGGCAGCCCCAGCATTTT CASSQATKQGGQPQHF
TRBJ2-7 . . TRBV7-9 TGTGCCAGCAGCATGGACAGTTACGAGCAGTACTTC CASSMDSYEQYF
TRBJ2-2 . . TRBV5-8 TGTGCCAGCAGCCCTAACCTAGGAGTCCCCACCGGGGAGCTGTTTTTT CASSPNLGVPTGELFF
TRBJ2-2 TRBD2 . TRBV7-3 TGTGCCAGCAGCCCACGAGGCAGGGAGGGCACCGGGGAGCTGTTTTTT CASSPRGREGTGELFF
TRBJ2-1 TRBD2 few TRBV5-6 TGTGCCAGCAGCGGAGCGGGGGCCATTAGCGATGAGCAGTTCTTC CASSGAGAISDEQFF
TRBJ2-1 . . TRBV29-1 TGCAGCGCCCGGACTGTGGAGCAGTTCTTC CSARTVEQFF
TRBJ1-1 . . TRBV21-1 TGTGCCAGCAGCGGTGACAGGGGAGGCACTGAAGCTTTCTTT CASSGDRGGTEAFF
TRBJ2-1 . . TRBV9 TGTGCCAGCAGCGTTTTGGCGGGGTTCTACAATGAGCAGTTCTTC CASSVLAGFYNEQFF
TRBJ2-5 . . TRBV11-2 TGTGCCAGCAGCTCCACCCGGGACACGGAGACCCAGTACTTC CASSSTRDTETQYF
TRBJ1-4 . few TRBV6-5 TGTGCCAGCAGTTCTCGGGATATCGATGAAAAACTGTTTTTT CASSSRDIDEKLFF
TRBJ2-5 TRBD1 . TRBV2 TGTGCCAGCAGTTCCACCGGGACAGGGGCCGGCGGGACCCAGTACTTC CASSSTGTGAGGTQYF
TRBJ2-5 TRBD1 . TRBV9 TGTGCCAGCAGCGCCCCGGACAGGAGGGAGACCCAGTACTTC CASSAPDRRETQYF
TRBJ1-2 TRBD1 few TRBV13 TGTGCCAGCAGCCAGGGACAGGGGGCTAATGGCTACACCTTC CASSQGQGANGYTF
TRBJ2-5 TRBD1 . TRBV5-8 TGTGCCAGCAGGGAACGGACAGGGGGCGAGGAGACCCAGTACTTC CASRERTGGEETQYF
TRBJ1-5 . . TRBV4-1 TGCGCCAGCAGCCAAGAACCTAACAGGACCTTCTTAATTCTTCATCAGCCCCAGCATTTT CASSQEPNRTFLILHQPQHF
TRBJ1-6 TRBD1 once TRBV9 TGTGCCAGCAGCCCCTTAGGGGGACAGGGACATAATTCACCCCTCCACTTT CASSPLGGQGHNSPLHF
TRBJ2-1 TRBD1 . TRBV19 TGTGCCAGTACCCTAGCCGGGACAGCCGTCCATGAGCAGTTCTTC CASTLAGTAVHEQFF
TRBJ1-5 . . TRBV7-3 TGTGCCAGCAGCTTATACGACCAGGGGCTACTTAGGAAGCCCCAGCATTTT CASSLYDQGLLRKPQHF
TRBJ1-6 TRBD1 . TRBV5-4 TGTGCCAGCAGCCCGAACAGGGGAATTAATGATTCACCCCTCCACTTT CASSPNRGINDSPLHF
TRBJ1-4 . . TRBV21-1 TGTGCCAGCAGCCAGTGGGGCTCTAATGAAAAACTGTTTTTT CASSQWGSNEKLFF
TRBJ2-3 . . TRBV7-2 TGTGCCAGCAGCGTAGACAGGCCTAGCACAGATACGCAGTATTTT CASSVDRPSTDTQYF
TRBJ2-7 TRBD1 . TRBV19 TGTGCCAGTAGCCGGGACAGGGGCTCCGAGCAGTACTTC CASSRDRGSEQYF
TRBJ2-7 TRBD1 few TRBV19 TGTGCCAGTAGTATCTACGGGACAGTTAACGAGCAGTACTTC CASSIYGTVNEQYF
TRBJ1-3 TRBD1 once TRBV29-1 TGCAGCGCTGTGACAGGGGAAATTGGAAACACCATATATTTT CSAVTGEIGNTIYF
TRBJ2-7 . . TRBV5-1 TGCGCCAGCAGCTTGAGACTAGGCTTTTACGAGCAGTACTTC CASSLRLGFYEQYF
TRBJ2-7 TRBD2 few TRBV28 TGTGCCAGCAGTCCGGGACTAGGTTACGAGCAGTACTTC CASSPGLGYEQYF
TRBJ1-2 . . TRBV30 TGTGCCTGGACGATTTCGGGAGGCTACACCTTC CAWTISGGYTF
TRBJ1-1 . . TRBV7-3 TGTGCCAGCAGCTTAACGGCCGACAACGAAGCTTTCTTT CASSLTADNEAFF
TRBJ2-5 . few TRBV27 TGTGCCAGCAGAAAGGGATGGAGGGAGACCCAGTACTTC CASRKGWRETQYF
TRBJ1-5 . few TRBV7-2 TGCGCCAGCAGCCAAGATGGGTCCCCGGAGGAGCCCCAGCATTTT CASSQDGSPEEPQHF
TRBJ2-5 . . TRBV7-6 TGTGCCAGCAGCGGGCGGGATTTCCAAGAGACCCAGTACTTC CASSGRDFQETQYF